Presented here are 11 T cell receptor beta chains from one specimen sequenced in a study of blood T cell repertoires in COVID-19. Profiled with immunoSEQ multiplex PCR; TCRdb holds only in-frame clones, not every one. This table holds approximately 270,000 clones, around 88% found once. The sequencing input was peripheral blood. The receptor set was obtained from a woman aged 25-40 years with COVID-19, enrolled during active disease.

This clone was picked up a small number of times. The chain has TRBV6-2 or TRBV6-3 and TRBJ2-7, with 7 nucleotides matching TRBD1. J gave up 6 bases and V 2 bases, and 7 bases lay outside the gene matches. Germline V gene lookup returns CDR1 MNHEY and CDR2 SVGEGT. The CDR3 has 14 amino acids. The CDR3 DNA reads TGTGCCAGCAGTTACGGGGATTCAGGGGGCGAGCAGTACGTC. It yields the protein CASSYGDSGGEQYV.

The chain recombines TRBV27 with TRBJ1-5, with D unresolved. The V and J ends lost 4 bases and 5 bases respectively, with 6 bases between them. The germline V gene has CDR1 MNHEY and CDR2 SMNVEV (reference sequence). CDR3 length: 12 amino acids. The CDR3 region has the DNA TGTGCCAGCAGTTATTCCGATCAGCCCCAGCATTTT. Protein: CASSYSDQPQHF.

The chain carries TRBV10-3 and TRBJ1-1, with D perhaps TRBD1 (5 bases). Germline V lookup: CDR1 ENHRY, CDR2 SYGVKD. This CDR3 region has 13 residues. Trimming shortened V by 2 bases and J by 10 bases, and 14 bases separated the two germline ends. The CDR3 region is CAISEVLRQGAFF. The CDR3 DNA sequence: TGTGCCATCAGTGAGGTTTTGAGGCAGGGAGCTTTCTTT.

V gene TRBV13 combines with J gene TRBJ2-3; 8 nucleotides align to TRBD2. V gave up 5 bases and J gave up 1 base; unmatched junction bases: 5. The germline V gene has CDR1 PRHDT and CDR2 FYEKMQ (reference sequence). The CDR3 runs 15 residues. As DNA, the CDR3 is TGTGCCAGCAGCGGACTAGCTTCTCGCACAGATACGCAGTATTTT. This codes for CASSGLASRTDTQYF.

The chain uses TRBV9 and TRBJ1-2; D might be TRBD1 (5 bases). This CDR3 contains 17 residues. V was shortened by 4 bases and J by 7 bases, with 26 bases between the two germline ends. Per germline, CDR1 SGDLS and CDR2 YYNGEE. The CDR3 DNA reads TGTGCCAGCAGCCCATGGGTGGGGCCATCCGATAGTGGTGGCTACACCTTC. Translation gives CASSPWVGPSDSGGYTF.

The CDR3 DNA reads as TGCGCCAGCAGGCGGACTAGCGGGAGTAGCAATGAGCAGTTCTTC. This encodes CASRRTSGSSNEQFF. The J gene is TRBJ2-1, the V gene TRBV4-1; 13 nucleotides line up with TRBD2. The germline CDR1 and CDR2 sequences are MGHRA and YSYEKL. Trimming at V came to 6 bases and at J to 6 bases, leaving 5 bases not matched to a gene. The CDR3 runs to 15 residues.

V usage is TRBV6-5 and J usage is TRBJ2-2; D is unresolved. Germline assignment: CDR1 MNHEY and CDR2 SVGAGI. The CDR3 spans 14 residues. V was trimmed by 5 bases and J by 1 base, leaving 8 bases between them. Written as DNA, the CDR3 is TGTGCCAGCAGTATGGGCCGGAACACCGGGGAGCTGTTTTTT. Translation gives CASSMGRNTGELFF.

J is TRBJ2-1 and V is TRBV9; 8 bases align to TRBD2. This CDR3 is built from 16 residues. Germline V gene sequence: CDR1 SGDLS, CDR2 YYNGEE. V dropped 0 bases and J dropped 8; count of bases not matched to a gene: 10. CDR3 nucleotides: TGTGCCAGCAGCGTAGCGGTAGCGGGATTCTTCGATGAGCAGTTCTTC. Its translation: CASSVAVAGFFDEQFF.

The chain combines TRBV4-3 with TRBJ2-5, with 7 bases identical to TRBD2. Germline-derived CDR1 and CDR2 are LGHNA and YSLEER. The CDR3 contains 14 residues. Trimming took 4 bases from V and 3 from J; bases not matched to a gene: 5. CDR3 sequence (DNA): TGCGCCAGCAGCCGAGGGAGGGGAAAAGAGACCCAGTACTTC. Protein sequence: CASSRGRGKETQYF.

This clone was seen more than once but under ten times. The V call is TRBV6-4, the J call TRBJ2-1, with 13 bases matching TRBD2. Germline trimming cut 6 bases from V and 6 bases from J; bases unmatched to any gene: 8. Per germline, CDR1 MRHNA and CDR2 SNTAGT. This CDR3 comprises 16 residues. The DNA of the CDR3 is TGTGCCAGCAGCGAAACCGGGACTAGCGGGGTCAATGAGCAGTTCTTC. This sequence encodes CASSETGTSGVNEQFF.

In its sample, this clone was seen many times. This chain links TRBV6-5 with TRBJ2-3; weak D call: TRBD2 (5 bases). Germline V gene sequence: CDR1 MNHEY, CDR2 SVGAGI. The V end lost 5 bases, the J end lost 7 bases, and 19 bases lay between the germline ends. This CDR3 has 15 residues. The CDR3 loop reads CASSTSVEGGNTQYF. The CDR3 DNA reads TGTGCCAGCAGTACTTCAGTCGAGGGTGGGAATACGCAGTATTTT.